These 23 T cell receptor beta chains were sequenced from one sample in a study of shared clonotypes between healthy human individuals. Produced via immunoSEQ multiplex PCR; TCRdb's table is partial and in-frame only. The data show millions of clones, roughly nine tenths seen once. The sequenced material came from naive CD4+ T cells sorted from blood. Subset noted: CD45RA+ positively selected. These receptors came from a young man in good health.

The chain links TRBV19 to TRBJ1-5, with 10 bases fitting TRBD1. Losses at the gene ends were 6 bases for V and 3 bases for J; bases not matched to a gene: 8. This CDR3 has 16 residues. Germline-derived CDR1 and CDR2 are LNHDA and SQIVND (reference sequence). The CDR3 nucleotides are TGTGCCAGTAGGACGCAGGGACAGGGGTACAATCAGCCCCAGCATTTT. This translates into CASRTQGQGYNQPQHF.

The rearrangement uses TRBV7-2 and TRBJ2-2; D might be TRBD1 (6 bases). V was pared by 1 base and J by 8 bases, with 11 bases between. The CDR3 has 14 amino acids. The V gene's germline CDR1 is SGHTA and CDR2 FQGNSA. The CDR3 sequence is CASSLVQGWGELFF. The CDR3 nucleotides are TGTGCCAGCAGCTTAGTACAGGGATGGGGGGAGCTGTTTTTT.

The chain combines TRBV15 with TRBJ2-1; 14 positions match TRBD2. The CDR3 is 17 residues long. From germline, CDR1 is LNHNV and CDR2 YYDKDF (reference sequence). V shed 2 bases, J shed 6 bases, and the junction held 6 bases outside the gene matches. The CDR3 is CATSRSRGLAGVNEQFF. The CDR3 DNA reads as TGTGCCACCAGCAGATCCCGGGGACTAGCGGGAGTCAATGAGCAGTTCTTC.

CDR3 DNA sequence: TGCAGCGTTGATGGACACTATGGCTACACCTTC. This encodes CSVDGHYGYTF. The chain is built from TRBV29-1 and TRBJ1-2; no clear D. Trimming removed 3 bases at V and 3 bases at J, with 5 bases between. Looked up from germline, CDR1 is SQVTM and CDR2 is ANQGSEA. This CDR3 is 11 amino acids long.

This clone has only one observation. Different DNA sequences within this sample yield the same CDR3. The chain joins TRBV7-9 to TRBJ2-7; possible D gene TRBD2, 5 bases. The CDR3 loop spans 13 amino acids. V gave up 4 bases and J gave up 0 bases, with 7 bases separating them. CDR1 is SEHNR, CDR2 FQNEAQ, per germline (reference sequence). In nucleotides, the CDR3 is TGTGCCAGCAGCTCGGGAAGCTCCTACGAGCAGTACTTC. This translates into CASSSGSSYEQYF.

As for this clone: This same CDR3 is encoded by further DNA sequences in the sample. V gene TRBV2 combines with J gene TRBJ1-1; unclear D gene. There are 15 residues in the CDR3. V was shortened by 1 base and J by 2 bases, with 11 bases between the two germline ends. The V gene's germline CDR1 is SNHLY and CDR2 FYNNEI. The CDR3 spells CASSEEGRLNTEAFF. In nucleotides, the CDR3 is TGTGCCAGCAGTGAAGAGGGTCGGCTAAACACTGAAGCTTTCTTT.

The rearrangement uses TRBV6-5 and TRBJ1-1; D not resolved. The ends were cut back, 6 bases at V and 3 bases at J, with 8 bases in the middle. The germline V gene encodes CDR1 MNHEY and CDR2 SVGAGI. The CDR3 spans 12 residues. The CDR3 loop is CASRAWDTEAFF. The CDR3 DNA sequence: TGTGCCAGCAGGGCCTGGGACACTGAAGCTTTCTTT.

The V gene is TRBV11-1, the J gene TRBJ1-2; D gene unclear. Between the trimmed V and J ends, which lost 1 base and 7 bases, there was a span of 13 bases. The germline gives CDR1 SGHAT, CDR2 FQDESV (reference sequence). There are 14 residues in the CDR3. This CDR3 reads CASSLGAGSSGYTF. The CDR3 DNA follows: TGTGCCAGCAGCTTAGGTGCCGGGAGCTCTGGCTACACCTTC.

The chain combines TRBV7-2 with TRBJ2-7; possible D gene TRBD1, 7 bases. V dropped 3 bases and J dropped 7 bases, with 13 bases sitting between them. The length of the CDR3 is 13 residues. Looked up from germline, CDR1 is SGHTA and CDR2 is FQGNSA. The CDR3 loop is CASSFGQAGEQYF. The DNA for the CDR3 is TGTGCCAGCAGCTTCGGACAGGCGGGAGAGCAGTACTTC.

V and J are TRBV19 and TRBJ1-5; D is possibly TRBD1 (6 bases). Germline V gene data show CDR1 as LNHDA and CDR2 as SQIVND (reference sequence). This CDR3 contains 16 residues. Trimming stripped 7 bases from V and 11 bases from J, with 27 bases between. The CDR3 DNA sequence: TGTGCCAGTACCCCTACAGCGGGGGGCGGAATCAAGGCCCAGCATTTT. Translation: CASTPTAGGGIKAQHF.

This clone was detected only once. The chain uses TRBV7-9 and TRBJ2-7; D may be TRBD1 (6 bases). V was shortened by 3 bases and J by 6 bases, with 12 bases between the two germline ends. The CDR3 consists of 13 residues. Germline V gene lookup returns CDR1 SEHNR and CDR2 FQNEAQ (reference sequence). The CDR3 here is CASSLNRVGEQYF. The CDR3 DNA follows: TGTGCCAGCAGCTTGAACAGGGTCGGCGAGCAGTACTTC.

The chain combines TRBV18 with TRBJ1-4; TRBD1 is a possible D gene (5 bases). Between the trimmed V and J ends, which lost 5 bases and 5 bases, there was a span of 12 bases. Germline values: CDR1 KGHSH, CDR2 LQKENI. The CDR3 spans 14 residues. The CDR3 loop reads CASSKERGNEKLFF. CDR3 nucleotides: TGTGCCAGCTCAAAGGAGAGGGGAAATGAAAAACTGTTTTTT.

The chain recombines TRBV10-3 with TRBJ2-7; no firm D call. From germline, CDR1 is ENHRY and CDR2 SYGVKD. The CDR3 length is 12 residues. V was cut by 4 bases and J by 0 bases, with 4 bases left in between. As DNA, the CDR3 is TGTGCCATCAGTGGGTTCTCCTACGAGCAGTACTTC. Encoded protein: CAISGFSYEQYF.

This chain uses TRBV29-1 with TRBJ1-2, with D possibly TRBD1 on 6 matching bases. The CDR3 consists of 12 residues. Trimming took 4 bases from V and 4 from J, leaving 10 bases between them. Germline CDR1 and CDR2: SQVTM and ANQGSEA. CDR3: CSVGQGTYGYTF. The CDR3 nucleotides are TGCAGCGTTGGCCAGGGGACCTATGGCTACACCTTC.

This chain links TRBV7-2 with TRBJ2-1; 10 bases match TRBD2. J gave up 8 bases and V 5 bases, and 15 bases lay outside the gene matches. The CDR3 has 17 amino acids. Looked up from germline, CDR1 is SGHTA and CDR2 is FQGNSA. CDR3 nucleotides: TGTGCCAGCAGCCTACGCCTTTGGGAGCGGGGGGGCGATGAGCAGTTCTTC. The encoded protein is CASSLRLWERGGDEQFF.

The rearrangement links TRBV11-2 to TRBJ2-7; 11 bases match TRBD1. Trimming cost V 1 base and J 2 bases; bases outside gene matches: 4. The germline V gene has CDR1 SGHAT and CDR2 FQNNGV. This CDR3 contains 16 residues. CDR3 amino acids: CASSLGTGGYAYEQYF. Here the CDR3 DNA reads TGTGCCAGCAGCTTAGGGACAGGGGGCTATGCCTACGAGCAGTACTTC.

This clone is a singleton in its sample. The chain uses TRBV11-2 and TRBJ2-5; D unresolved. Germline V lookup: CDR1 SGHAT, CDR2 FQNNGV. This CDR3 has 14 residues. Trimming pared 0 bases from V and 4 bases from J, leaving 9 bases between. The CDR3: CASSLDMGGETQYF. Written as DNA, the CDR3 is TGTGCCAGCAGCTTAGATATGGGTGGAGAGACCCAGTACTTC.

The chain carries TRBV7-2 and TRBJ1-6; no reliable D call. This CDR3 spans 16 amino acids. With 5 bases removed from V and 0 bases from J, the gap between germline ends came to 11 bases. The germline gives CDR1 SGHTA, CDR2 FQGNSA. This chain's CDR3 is CASSPPGSSYNSPLHF. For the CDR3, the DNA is TGTGCCAGCAGCCCTCCGGGCAGCTCCTATAATTCACCCCTCCACTTT. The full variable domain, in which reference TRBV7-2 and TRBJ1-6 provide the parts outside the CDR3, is GAGVSQSPSNKVTEKGKDVELRCDPISGHTALYWYRQSLGQGLEFLIYFQGNSAPDKSGLPSDRFSAERTGGSVSTLTIQRTQQEDSAVYLCASSPPGSSYNSPLHFGNGTRLTVT.

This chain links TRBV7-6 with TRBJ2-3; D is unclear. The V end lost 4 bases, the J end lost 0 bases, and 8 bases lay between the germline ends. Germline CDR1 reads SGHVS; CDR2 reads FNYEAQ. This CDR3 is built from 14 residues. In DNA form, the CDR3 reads TGTGCCAGCAGCTCCCTAGGGAGCACAGATACGCAGTATTTT. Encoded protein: CASSSLGSTDTQYF.

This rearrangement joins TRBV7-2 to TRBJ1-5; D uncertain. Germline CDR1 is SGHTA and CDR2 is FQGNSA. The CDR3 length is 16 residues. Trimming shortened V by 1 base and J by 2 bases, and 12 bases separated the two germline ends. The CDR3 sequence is CASSLVSTPGNQPQHF. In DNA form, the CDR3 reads TGTGCCAGCAGCTTAGTCTCCACGCCGGGCAATCAGCCCCAGCATTTT.

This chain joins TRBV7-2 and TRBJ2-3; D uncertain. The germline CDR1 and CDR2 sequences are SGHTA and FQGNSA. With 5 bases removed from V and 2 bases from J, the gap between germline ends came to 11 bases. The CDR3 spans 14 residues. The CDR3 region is CASSLNLFTDTQYF. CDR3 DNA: TGTGCCAGCAGCCTGAACTTATTCACAGATACGCAGTATTTT. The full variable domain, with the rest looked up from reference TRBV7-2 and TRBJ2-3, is GAGVSQSPSNKVTEKGKDVELRCDPISGHTALYWYRQSLGQGLEFLIYFQGNSAPDKSGLPSDRFSAERTGGSVSTLTIQRTQQEDSAVYLCASSLNLFTDTQYFGPGTRLTVL.

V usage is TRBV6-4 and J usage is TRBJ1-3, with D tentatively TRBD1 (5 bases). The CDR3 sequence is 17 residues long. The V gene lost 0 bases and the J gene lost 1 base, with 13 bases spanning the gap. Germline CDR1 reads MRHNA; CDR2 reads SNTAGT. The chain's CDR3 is CASSDSIGGSSGNTIYF. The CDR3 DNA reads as TGTGCCAGCAGTGACTCGATTGGGGGATCTTCTGGAAACACCATATATTTT.

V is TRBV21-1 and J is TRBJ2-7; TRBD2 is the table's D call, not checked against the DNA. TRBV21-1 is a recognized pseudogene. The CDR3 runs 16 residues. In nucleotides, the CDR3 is TGTGCCAGCAGCAGCGGACTAGCGGGGGGTCCCTACGAGCAGTACTTC. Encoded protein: CASSSGLAGGPYEQYF.